These 9 T cell receptor beta chains originate from one sample sequenced in a study of STAT5B mutations in CD4+ large granular lymphocyte leukemia (dated by TCRdb to about 2022). The library was obtained by the immunoSEQ multiplex PCR assay. Sourced from immuneACCESS, this table was stored by TCRdb with only in-frame sequences that have V and J called. A share of the clones is absent; for the studies checked, an unresolved V gene accounts for under half, and the remainder has no known explanation. The sample table shows some 34,000 clones, and about 70% are seen once. The ten largest clonotypes hold approximately 2% of the sample. The material sequenced was CD4+ T cells from blood buffy coats. These receptors originate from a human donor in good health.

On this clone: This specimen includes other DNA sequences encoding the same CDR3. The rearrangement uses TRBV20-1 and TRBJ1-5; unclear D gene. V lost 5 bases and J 9 bases, leaving 11 bases between the germline ends. Germline CDR1 DFQATT, CDR2 SNEGSKA (reference sequence). This CDR3 is built from 11 residues. CDR3 bases: TGCAGTGCTGCGTTCAAGGGGCCCCAGCATTTT. The encoded protein is CSAAFKGPQHF.

The chain carries TRBV7-9 and TRBJ1-2; 7 nucleotides align to TRBD1. The germline gives CDR1 SEHNR, CDR2 FQNEAQ (reference sequence). The CDR3 totals 14 residues. Germline trimming cut 5 bases from V and 6 bases from J; bases unmatched to any gene: 9. Written as DNA, the CDR3 is TGTGCCAGCAGCCCCATGGAGGGGGCGCATGGCTACACCTTC. Protein product: CASSPMEGAHGYTF.

The rearrangement links TRBV30 to TRBJ2-7, with 10 bases matching TRBD1. This CDR3 has 15 amino acids. Germline lookup yields CDR1 GTSNPN and CDR2 SVGIG (reference sequence). The V and J ends lost 5 bases and 3 bases, in that order; junction bases with no gene match: 10. The CDR3 nucleotides are TGTGCCTGGGCCCGACGGACAGGGGGTTTCTACGAGCAGTACTTC. This translates into CAWARRTGGFYEQYF. Full variable domain (outside the CDR3, taken from reference TRBV30 and TRBJ2-7): SQTIHQWPATLVQPVGSPLSLECTVEGTSNPNLYWYRQAAGRGLQLLFYSVGIGQISSEVPQNLSASRPQDRQFILSSKKLLLSDSGFYLCAWARRTGGFYEQYFGPGTRLTVT.

The chain combines TRBV10-3 with TRBJ2-1, with TRBD2 identical over 9 bases. CDR3 size: 16 residues. V lost 6 bases to trimming and J lost 3 bases; unmatched junction nucleotides: 9. Per the germline V gene, CDR1 is ENHRY and CDR2 is SYGVKD. The CDR3 coding sequence is TGTGCCATCAGGGGGGTAGCGGGAGTGTACTACAATGAGCAGTTCTTC. This gives the protein CAIRGVAGVYYNEQFF.

This chain connects TRBV14 to TRBJ1-2; D is undetermined. The germline V and J ends were trimmed by 1 base and 4 bases, with 13 bases remaining between them. CDR1 is SGHDN, CDR2 FVKESK, per germline. The CDR3 length is 15 residues. The CDR3 loop is CASSQVVPAPYGYTF. The CDR3 coding sequence is TGTGCCAGCAGCCAAGTAGTTCCGGCACCCTATGGCTACACCTTC.

The chain carries TRBV15 and TRBJ1-5; D is possibly TRBD1 (5 bases). CDR3 length: 14 amino acids. Germline-derived CDR1 and CDR2 are LNHNV and YYDKDF (reference sequence). V dropped 0 bases and J dropped 5 bases, with 8 bases sitting between them. CDR3 loop: CATSRDRGYQPQHF. CDR3 nucleotides: TGTGCCACCAGCAGAGATAGGGGATATCAGCCCCAGCATTTT. The full variable domain, its missing parts supplied by reference TRBV15 and TRBJ1-5, is DAMVIQNPRYQVTQFGKPVTLSCSQTLNHNVMYWYQQKSSQAPKLLFHYYDKDFNNEADTPDNFQSRRPNTSFCFLDIRSPGLGDTAMYLCATSRDRGYQPQHFGDGTRLSIL.

The chain recombines TRBV30 with TRBJ2-7; TRBD1 or TRBD2 may be the D gene (5 bases each). Germline CDR1 and CDR2: GTSNPN and SVGIG (reference sequence). Trimming removed 5 bases at V and 5 bases at J, with 22 bases between. This CDR3 comprises 15 residues. CDR3 nucleotide sequence: TGTGCCTGGGGCCTAGGGACCTCGTACGTCGACGAGCAGTACTTC. Protein product: CAWGLGTSYVDEQYF.

DNA for the CDR3: TGTGCCAGCAGCCACAGAGCGGGAGATTACAATGAGCAGTTCTTC. Protein product: CASSHRAGDYNEQFF. This chain connects TRBV11-3 to TRBJ2-1; 8 nucleotides align to TRBD2. The ends lost 5 bases at V and 4 bases at J; junction bases unmatched: 7. The CDR3 runs 15 residues. Germline V gene sequence: CDR1 SGHNT, CDR2 YENEEA.

This clone was recorded a few times. The chain has TRBV7-9 and TRBJ1-1; D call uncertain. Between the trimmed V and J ends, which lost 8 bases and 1 base, there was a span of 11 bases. CDR3 length: 13 residues. Germline V gene data show CDR1 as SEHNR and CDR2 as FQNEAQ (reference sequence). CDR3 nucleotides: TGTGCCAGCGCCAAAGAGGGGAACACTGAAGCTTTCTTT. Amino acids: CASAKEGNTEAFF. The full variable domain, in which reference TRBV7-9 and TRBJ1-1 provide the parts outside the CDR3, is DTGVSQNPRHKITKRGQNVTFRCDPISEHNRLYWYRQTLGQGPEFLTYFQNEAQLEKSRLLSDRFSAERPKGSFSTLEIQRTEQGDSAMYLCASAKEGNTEAFFGQGTRLTVV.